The 5 T cell receptor beta chains below were found in one sample sequenced in a study of cytomegalovirus exposure and HLA in healthy donors. This PCR relied on a set of 60 Vbeta primers and 13 Jbeta primers. Profiled with immunoSEQ multiplex PCR; TCRdb holds only in-frame clones, not every one. This sample has under 150,000 clones, with around 77% found just once. Source material: PBMCs. The receptors come from a man aged 45-60 years in good health and CMV-seronegative.

This chain links TRBV18 with TRBJ1-1, with TRBD1 identical over 10 bases. The germline gives CDR1 KGHSH, CDR2 LQKENI. This CDR3 contains 14 residues. J lost 8 bases, V lost 4 bases, and 7 bases had no gene match. The CDR3 DNA follows: TGTGCCAGCTCACTGGGGACAGGGGATGGAGAAGCTTTCTTT. Protein sequence: CASSLGTGDGEAFF.

This rearrangement joins TRBV7-2 to TRBJ2-2, with 10 bases aligning to TRBD2. Germline V gene lookup returns CDR1 SGHTA and CDR2 FQGNSA. There are 16 residues in the CDR3. V was clipped by 5 bases and J by 7 bases; unmatched bases: 10. The chain's CDR3 is CASSSLLAGAGGELFF. In DNA, the CDR3 is TGTGCCAGCAGCAGCCTCCTAGCGGGAGCCGGCGGGGAGCTGTTTTTT.

J is TRBJ1-2 and V is TRBV4-1, with 11 bases identical to TRBD1. The CDR3 runs to 16 residues. J gave up 7 bases and V 2 bases, and 9 bases lay outside the gene matches. The germline gives CDR1 MGHRA, CDR2 YSYEKL. The CDR3 reads CASSQLSGQGASGYTF. The CDR3 DNA reads as TGCGCCAGCAGCCAACTCTCCGGACAGGGGGCCTCTGGCTACACCTTC.

V usage is TRBV9 and J usage is TRBJ1-1; TRBD1 is a possible D gene (5 bases). The V gene's germline CDR1 is SGDLS and CDR2 YYNGEE. Trimming stripped 4 bases from V and 0 bases from J, with 10 bases between. The CDR3 consists of 14 residues. The CDR3 sequence: CASSPRTLNTEAFF. In nucleotides, the CDR3 is TGTGCCAGCAGCCCCCGGACACTGAACACTGAAGCTTTCTTT.

V usage is TRBV9 and J usage is TRBJ2-5; D call uncertain. This CDR3 has 15 amino acids. Germline lookup yields CDR1 SGDLS and CDR2 YYNGEE. The V and J ends lost 4 bases and 0 bases respectively, with 13 bases between them. Here the CDR3 DNA reads TGTGCCAGCAGCTTCTCGACTGGAAACCAAGAGACCCAGTACTTC. Protein sequence: CASSFSTGNQETQYF.